The rows below give T cell receptor beta chains drawn from one sample of a study of T cells in Graves' hyperthyroidism and ophthalmopathy. TCRdb recomputed calls from the multiplex PCR reads with MiXCR, one row per CDR3 protein. Found here are around 300,000 distinct CDR3 sequences, 20% to 30% of them singletons; the top ten hold approximately 25%. The source material was blood. The origin of the receptors is a man aged 35 to 55 with Graves' hyperthyroidism that later progressed to Graves' ophthalmopathy. CDR3s include the opening cysteine and the closing phenylalanine or tryptophan. The D gene is left open where the match is weak. Only part of the rows carry a size: once, few, many, or a class if the clone is expanded.

d_call: NA
v_call: TRBV20-1
clone_size: many
j_call: TRBJ2-5
cdr3_aa: CSVRRSQETQYF
cdr3_nt: TGCAGTGTCAGGAGATCCCAAGAGACCCAGTACTTC

d_call: TRBD2
v_call: TRBV20-1
clone_size: many
j_call: TRBJ2-2
cdr3_aa: CSAPSLLAGGNNGELFF
cdr3_nt: TGCAGTGCGCCCTCCCTCCTAGCGGGAGGGAATAACGGGGAGCTGTTTTTT

d_call: TRBD1
v_call: TRBV12-3/TRBV12-4
clone_size: many
j_call: TRBJ2-7
cdr3_aa: CASSLGQGIHEQYF
cdr3_nt: TGTGCCAGCAGTTTAGGACAGGGGATCCACGAGCAGTACTTC

d_call: TRBD1
v_call: TRBV6-5
clone_size: once
j_call: TRBJ1-2
cdr3_aa: CASSYARDSVRGYTF
cdr3_nt: TGTGCCAGCAGTTACGCCCGGGACAGCGTACGTGGCTACACCTTC

d_call: NA
v_call: TRBV12-3/TRBV12-4
clone_size: many
j_call: TRBJ2-2
cdr3_aa: CASSLLGTGELFF
cdr3_nt: TGTGCCAGCAGTTTACTTGGTACCGGGGAGCTGTTTTTT

d_call: TRBD2
v_call: TRBV29-1
clone_size: many
j_call: TRBJ2-7
cdr3_aa: CSVPGLVGYEQYF
cdr3_nt: TGCAGCGTCCCGGGACTAGTCGGGTACGAGCAGTACTTC

d_call: NA
v_call: TRBV6-5
clone_size: many
j_call: TRBJ2-2
cdr3_aa: CASSYGTVITGELFF
cdr3_nt: TGTGCCAGCAGTTACGGGACTGTGATCACCGGGGAGCTGTTTTTT

d_call: TRBD2
v_call: TRBV12-3/TRBV12-4
clone_size: NA
j_call: TRBJ2-7
cdr3_aa: CASSQTGGPHF
cdr3_nt: TGTGCCAGCAGTCAGACGGGGGGGCCCCACTTC

d_call: NA
v_call: TRBV5-1
clone_size: many
j_call: TRBJ1-2
cdr3_aa: CASSPTGLYGYTF
cdr3_nt: TGCGCCAGCAGCCCGACCGGACTCTATGGCTACACCTTC

d_call: NA
v_call: TRBV6-1
clone_size: NA
j_call: TRBJ2-5
cdr3_aa: CASRDPGQETQYF
cdr3_nt: TGTGCCAGCAGAGATCCGGGACAAGAGACCCAGTACTTC

d_call: NA
v_call: TRBV7-2
clone_size: few
j_call: TRBJ2-5
cdr3_aa: CASSLGGATQETQYF
cdr3_nt: TGTGCCAGCAGCTTAGGGGGGGCAACTCAAGAGACCCAGTACTTC

d_call: NA
v_call: TRBV4-1
clone_size: NA
j_call: TRBJ1-2
cdr3_aa: CASSQDSGSYGYTF
cdr3_nt: TGCGCCAGCAGCCAAGACTCAGGGTCATATGGCTACACCTTC

d_call: NA
v_call: TRBV5-1
clone_size: few
j_call: TRBJ2-5
cdr3_aa: CASSLTRKSETQYF
cdr3_nt: TGCGCCAGCAGCTTAACAAGGAAATCGGAGACCCAGTACTTC

d_call: NA
v_call: TRBV12-3/TRBV12-4
clone_size: many
j_call: TRBJ1-1
cdr3_aa: CASSRIGAEAFF
cdr3_nt: TGTGCCAGCAGTCGGATTGGGGCTGAAGCTTTCTTT

d_call: TRBD2
v_call: TRBV7-9
clone_size: many
j_call: TRBJ2-7
cdr3_aa: CASSLPGGPKDEQYF
cdr3_nt: TGTGCCAGCAGCTTACCGGGAGGGCCTAAGGACGAGCAGTACTTC

d_call: NA
v_call: TRBV30
clone_size: many
j_call: TRBJ1-5
cdr3_aa: CAWSPLGNSNQPQHF
cdr3_nt: TGTGCCTGGAGTCCTCTGGGTAATAGCAATCAGCCCCAGCATTTT

d_call: TRBD1
v_call: TRBV6-5
clone_size: many
j_call: TRBJ2-7
cdr3_aa: CASSYSKQGAQYF
cdr3_nt: TGTGCCAGCAGTTACTCTAAACAGGGGGCGCAGTACTTC

d_call: NA
v_call: TRBV12-3/TRBV12-4
clone_size: many
j_call: TRBJ1-3
cdr3_aa: CASSFFSVNTIYF
cdr3_nt: TGTGCCAGCAGTTTTTTCTCTGTAAACACCATATATTTT

d_call: NA
v_call: TRBV10-2
clone_size: NA
j_call: TRBJ1-1
cdr3_aa: CASSDLGGARNTEAFF
cdr3_nt: TGCGCCAGCAGTGATCTCGGAGGGGCGCGGAACACTGAAGCTTTCTTT

d_call: TRBD1
v_call: TRBV5-8
clone_size: NA
j_call: TRBJ1-5
cdr3_aa: CASSLEGTGSQPQHF
cdr3_nt: TGTGCCAGCAGCTTGGAAGGGACAGGTTCTCAGCCCCAGCATTTT

d_call: NA
v_call: TRBV7-3
clone_size: many
j_call: TRBJ2-2
cdr3_aa: CASSPGVVTGELFF
cdr3_nt: TGTGCCAGCAGCCCAGGGGTGGTCACCGGGGAGCTGTTTTTT

d_call: TRBD1
v_call: TRBV12-3/TRBV12-4
clone_size: NA
j_call: TRBJ2-5
cdr3_aa: CASKTGGNQETQYF
cdr3_nt: TGTGCCAGCAAGACAGGGGGCAATCAAGAGACCCAGTACTTC

d_call: NA
v_call: TRBV11-1
clone_size: many
j_call: TRBJ2-7
cdr3_aa: CASSLAFVGAGLYEQYF
cdr3_nt: TGTGCCAGCAGCTTAGCCTTCGTTGGGGCGGGTCTCTACGAGCAGTACTTC